This TCR beta chain was sequenced during a study of cytomegalovirus exposure and HLA in healthy donors. Notes on this clone: Its antigen is not known.

Study findings and constraints: It was reported that TCR beta sequences correctly inferred the HLA-A and HLA-B alleles for most subjects.

In germline, CDR1 is SGHRS, CDR2 YFSETQ. The CDR3 has 15 amino acids. V was clipped by 4 bases and J by 7 bases; unmatched bases: 2. Primers included in the PCR were 60 Vbeta and 13 Jbeta primers. Measured with immunoSEQ multiplex PCR; TCRdb has only the in-frame clones, and not every one. Among around 150,000 clones listed, approximately 60% were seen once. The chain joins TRBV5-1 to TRBJ2-2; 15 bases match TRBD2. The specimen was PBMCs. This sequence originates from a human donor in good health. Written as DNA, the CDR3 is TGCGCCAGCAGCGGGACTAGCGGGAGGTACGGGGAGCTGTTTTTT. Amino acids: CASSGTSGRYGELFF.